This T cell receptor beta chain comes out of a study of vaccination effects on CD4 cells after COVID-19. This clone has just a few counts. Its antigen is unknown. Measured with immunoSEQ multiplex PCR; TCRdb has only the in-frame clones, and not every one. This sample has 20,000 to 25,000 clones, with roughly 69% found just once. Before any sequencing was done, the ViraFEST assay used viral peptide pools to expand antigen-specific CD4+ T cells. Subsequent to 10 days of culture, CD4+ T cells were isolated. PCR showed that the person got SARS-CoV-2 infection at some point between March and December 2020. Germline loops: CDR1 SNHLY, CDR2 FYNNEI. The CDR3 covers 12 residues. V lost 1 base and J lost 7, with 4 bases in between. Study-wide results and caveats: Missing from the study were early post-infection timepoints, and its convalescent patients were few.

The chain joins TRBV2 to TRBJ2-2, with unresolved D. The sequencing used CD4+ T cells from PBMCs cultured with a peptide pool, collected before COVID-19 vaccination. This receptor was obtained from a human donor who had a prior SARS-CoV-2 infection. The CDR3 here is CASSEEDGELFF. CDR3 coding DNA: TGTGCCAGCAGTGAAGAGGACGGGGAGCTGTTTTTT.